The TCR beta chain under discussion was sequenced for a study of vaccination effects on CD4 cells after COVID-19. Study-level findings and limits: In the study, convalescent patients were few, and early post-infection timepoints were absent.

The data were produced by immunoSEQ multiplex PCR, yet TCRdb's version contains in-frame clones alone and is incomplete. The sample has under 30,000 clones; roughly 60% are singletons. Germline-derived CDR1 and CDR2 are LNHDA and SQIVND (reference sequence). Trimming cost V 5 bases and J 7 bases; bases outside gene matches: 7. CDR3 size: 15 residues. Only a few counts were recorded for this clone. Its antigen is currently unknown. Investigators separated out CD4+ T cells once about eleven days of culture had passed. Vaccinated recipients, who were negative for nucleocapsid antibodies, had no history of SARS-CoV-2 infection. Cultures received IL-2 medium that replaced half the medium on days 3 and 7.

The sample in question was CD4+ T cells from PBMCs cultured without peptide, obtained before COVID-19 vaccination. This TCR was sampled from a human donor who received a COVID-19 vaccine. The chain uses TRBV19 and TRBJ2-4; TRBD1 agrees at 11 bases. CDR3 in amino acids: CASSPGQGAYNIQYF. The CDR3 coding sequence is TGTGCCAGTAGTCCAGGACAGGGGGCATATAACATTCAGTACTTC. Supplemented by reference TRBV19 and TRBJ2-4, the full variable domain reads DGGITQSPKYLFRKEGQNVTLSCEQNLNHDAMYWYRQDPGQGLRLIYYSQIVNDFQKGDIAEGYSVSREKKESFPLTVTSAQKNPTAFYLCASSPGQGAYNIQYFGAGTRLSVL.